The sequence of this T cell receptor beta chain was determined in a study of T-cell reconstitution after alpha-beta-depleted transplantation in children. The library targeted TCRbeta and was prepared with unique molecular identifiers. TCRdb re-called the PCR reads through MiXCR, storing one row per CDR3 protein. The profile shows approximately 650,000 distinct CDR3 sequences, approximately 14% of them singletons. This CDR3 region has 18 residues. Between the trimmed V and J ends, which lost 8 bases and 0 bases, there was a span of 24 bases. Germline V CDR1 and CDR2: LGHNT, FRNRAP. This rearrangement joins TRBV12-5 to TRBJ2-3, with a weak D call TRBD1 (6 bases). This receptor was obtained from a girl aged 2 to 10 with congenital amegakaryocytic thrombocytopenia, due to receive a stem cell transplant. Sequences were derived from PBMCs, sampled before TCRalphabeta/CD19-depleted stem cell transplant. The CDR3 spells CASTPGPKGGPSTDTQYF. Written as DNA, the CDR3 is TGTGCTAGTACCCCGGGACCCAAAGGGGGACCCAGCACAGATACGCAGTATTTT.